This T cell receptor (beta chain) was observed in a study of long-term antiretroviral therapy in people with HIV. Study-level background: The oldest samples precede the 2015 immediate-ART recommendation by about a decade.

With survey level as its setting, the immunoSEQ assay was v3.0. Sequencing used immunoSEQ multiplex PCR; TCRdb keeps in-frame clones, though not all of them. The data contain around 31,000 clones, 70% to 90% of them seen just once; the ten biggest clones take up approximately 3.8%. To note about this clone: Its antigen is not known.

Findings and limits, study-wide: For ART adherence, viral resistance and therapy changes, no data were available. Specimens of blood were obtained during about 2004 to 2017, possibly under older ART regimens. With ART, diversity went up but was still lower than in transplant donor controls.

V was trimmed by 8 bases and J by 7 bases, leaving 15 bases between them. This CDR3 spans 14 amino acids. CDR1 is SNHLY, CDR2 FYNNEI, per germline. The sequencing here drew on unsorted PBMCs, taken 0.8 years before starting antiretroviral therapy. This receptor was identified in a man aged 18-30 years with HIV. J is TRBJ1-6 and V is TRBV2, with a weak D call TRBD1 (6 bases). The CDR3: CASRREGGNSPLHF. CDR3 coding DNA: TGTGCCAGCCGAAGAGAGGGGGGAAATTCACCCCTCCACTTT.